A selection of T cell receptor beta chains follows, all from one sample in a study of T cells in Graves' hyperthyroidism and ophthalmopathy. TCRdb ran MiXCR on the multiplex PCR reads and lists one entry per CDR3 protein. The data show about 290,000 distinct CDR3 sequences, nearly 15% seen once. What was sequenced was blood. These receptors were taken from a woman between 45 and 65 years old with Graves' hyperthyroidism that later progressed to Graves' ophthalmopathy. CDR3s include the opening cysteine and the closing phenylalanine or tryptophan. The D gene is left open where the match is weak. Clone size appears in some rows only: once, few, many, or a class for an expanded clone.

V gene	clone size	D gene	J gene	CDR3 DNA	CDR3 protein
TRBV3-1	once	.	TRBJ2-1	TGTGCCAGCAGCCAAGCCAAGATAATCAATGGGCAGTTCTTC	CASSQAKIINGQFF
TRBV10-1	many	.	TRBJ2-1	TGCGCCAGCGGGTCCTACAATGAGCAGTTCTTC	CASGSYNEQFF
TRBV6-2/TRBV6-3	.	.	TRBJ1-1	TGTGCCAGCAGTTATCCCGGGACCGATGAAGCTTTCTTT	CASSYPGTDEAFF
TRBV9	few	.	TRBJ2-7	TGTGCCAGCAGCGTAGGGCCGCAGAACGAGCAGTACTTC	CASSVGPQNEQYF
TRBV25-1	few	TRBD1	TRBJ1-2	TGTGCCAGCCGCGGGACAGGGCTCTATGGCTACACCTTC	CASRGTGLYGYTF
TRBV20-1	many	TRBD1	TRBJ2-7	TGCAGTGCCCCGGAGAGGGACAGGAGATACGAGCAGTACTTC	CSAPERDRRYEQYF
TRBV18	many	.	TRBJ1-4	TGTGCCAGCTCACCTCCAGGACTGAGTGAAAAACTGTTTTTT	CASSPPGLSEKLFF
TRBV6-2/TRBV6-3	many	.	TRBJ2-1	TGTGCCAGCAGTTACTCGGTCTGGAATGAGCAGTTCTTC	CASSYSVWNEQFF
TRBV4-1	few	.	TRBJ2-1	TGCGCCAGCAGCCAGGGTCCGACCGCCGCGGAGAACAATGAGCAGTTCTTC	CASSQGPTAAENNEQFF
TRBV12-3/TRBV12-4	many	.	TRBJ1-1	TGTGCCAGCATTCGGGGGGGGAACACTGAAGCTTTCTTT	CASIRGGNTEAFF
TRBV20-1	few	.	TRBJ2-7	TGCAGTGCTACCAAAGGTCGGGACGAGCAGTACTTC	CSATKGRDEQYF
TRBV19	many	.	TRBJ2-5	TGTGCCAGTAGTAACCACGACAGGAGCCAAGAGACCCAGTACTTC	CASSNHDRSQETQYF
TRBV7-2	many	TRBD2	TRBJ2-2	TGTGCCAGCAGCGCCTGGACTAGCTCCGGGGAGCTGTTTTTT	CASSAWTSSGELFF
TRBV29-1	many	.	TRBJ1-1	TGCAGCGTTGCGCGGGTTGGAACTGAAGCTTTCTTT	CSVARVGTEAFF
TRBV25-1	.	.	TRBJ1-2	TGTGCCAGCAGCGGTCAACTACTCCGCTATGGCTACACCTTC	CASSGQLLRYGYTF
TRBV2	many	TRBD2	TRBJ2-1	TGTGCCAGCAGGGTACTAGCGGGAGGGAAAAATGAGCAGTTCTTC	CASRVLAGGKNEQFF
TRBV5-1	few	.	TRBJ2-2	TGCGCCAGCAGCTTCGGCCGGTCCAACACCGGGGAGCTGTTTTTT	CASSFGRSNTGELFF
TRBV12-3/TRBV12-4	few	TRBD2	TRBJ2-5	TGTGCCAGCAGTTTATACCTAGCGGGGACTAGTATAAGTGGAAAAGAGACCCAGTACTTC	CASSLYLAGTSISGKETQYF
TRBV5-1	many	.	TRBJ2-7	TGCGCCAGCAGCTCCTTGGCCAGTTGGGCGGTCTACGAGCAGTACTTC	CASSSLASWAVYEQYF
TRBV11-1	many	.	TRBJ1-4	TGTGCCAGCAGCGACTCAACTAATGAAAAACTGTTTTTT	CASSDSTNEKLFF
TRBV5-1	many	.	TRBJ1-2	TGCGCCAGCAGTTCAACAGGGTCCGTGGCGGTATTAGGCTACACCTTC	CASSSTGSVAVLGYTF
TRBV18	many	.	TRBJ2-5	TGTGCCAGCTCACCACCGCTCGACAGTCAAGAGACCCAGTACTTC	CASSPPLDSQETQYF
TRBV5-1	many	.	TRBJ2-4	TGCGCCAGCAGCTGGATGGGTGGCAGTCTCAAAAACATTCAGTACTTC	CASSWMGGSLKNIQYF
TRBV10-2	few	.	TRBJ2-7	TGCGCCAGCAGTGAATACGGTAGCTCCTACGAGCAGTACTTC	CASSEYGSSYEQYF
TRBV7-3	many	TRBD2	TRBJ2-1	TGTGCCAGCAGCTTAGCGGCCCCACTAGCGGGAGTCTACAATGAGCAGTTCTTC	CASSLAAPLAGVYNEQFF
TRBV2	many	TRBD1	TRBJ2-3	TGTGCCATCCGGGACAGCAAAGATACGCAGTATTTT	CAIRDSKDTQYF
TRBV27	many	TRBD2	TRBJ2-1	TGTGCCAGCAGTCCCTGGGGGGGGGAGCAGTTCTTC	CASSPWGGEQFF
TRBV29-1	many	TRBD1	TRBJ1-2	TGCAGCGTTGAGACAGGGTTGGGCGGCTACACCTTC	CSVETGLGGYTF
TRBV2	many	.	TRBJ2-2	TGTGCCAGCAGTGAAACAGGGATGGAGGAGCTGTTTTTT	CASSETGMEELFF
TRBV28	many	.	TRBJ1-2	TGTGCCAGCAGTTTATATAAGGGCGGCTACACCTTC	CASSLYKGGYTF
TRBV11-1	.	.	TRBJ1-1	TGTGCCAGCAGCTTTGGGCAGGGCCACACTGAAGCTTTCTTT	CASSFGQGHTEAFF
TRBV20-1	many	.	TRBJ1-2	TGCAGTGCTAGATACGAGGGAAGAGGCTACACCTTC	CSARYEGRGYTF
TRBV15	many	.	TRBJ1-1	TGTGCCACCAGCAGAGATGGTCCCAGGGGCGGGGAAGCTTTCTTT	CATSRDGPRGGEAFF
TRBV30	many	TRBD2	TRBJ2-1	TGTGCCTGGGGACTAGCGGGGTACAATGAGCAGTTCTTC	CAWGLAGYNEQFF
TRBV28	few	TRBD1	TRBJ1-5	TGTGCCAGCAGTTCCCGGACAGGGGAGCAGCCCCAGCATTTT	CASSSRTGEQPQHF
TRBV20-1	once	TRBD2	TRBJ2-7	TGCAGTGCTAGGGCGACTAGCGGGAACTACGAGCAGTACTTC	CSARATSGNYEQYF
TRBV30	many	TRBD1	TRBJ2-7	TGTGCCTGGAGTGCCCAGGACAGGCGCGAGCAGTACTTC	CAWSAQDRREQYF
TRBV12-3/TRBV12-4	.	.	TRBJ2-6	TGTGCCAGCGGACCGCGGGGGGCCAACGTCCTGACTTTC	CASGPRGANVLTF
TRBV7-6	many	TRBD2	TRBJ2-3	TGTGCCAGCAGCTCCTCGGGACTAGGCCGAGATACGCAGTATTTT	CASSSSGLGRDTQYF
TRBV19	many	.	TRBJ1-2	TGTGCCAGTAGTACTGATGACTATGGCTACACCTTC	CASSTDDYGYTF
TRBV18	many	.	TRBJ2-3	TGTGCCAGCTCACCACCGGGGGGGCAGCCAGATACGCAGTATTTT	CASSPPGGQPDTQYF
TRBV20-1	many	.	TRBJ1-1	TGCAGTGCACCCAGGGCGGACACTGAAGCTTTCTTT	CSAPRADTEAFF
TRBV20-1	many	.	TRBJ2-7	TGCAGTGCTAGACCCCTTGGACTCCCCAGAGGGAACGAGCAGTACTTC	CSARPLGLPRGNEQYF
TRBV9	few	TRBD2	TRBJ2-7	TGTGCCAGCAGCGCCCTGCCGGGACTAGTCGGCGAGCAGTACTTC	CASSALPGLVGEQYF
TRBV27	many	.	TRBJ2-7	TGTGCCAGCAGTTTAGTCCCGCCAGGGTCAAGGTCTTCCCACGAGCAGTACTTC	CASSLVPPGSRSSHEQYF
TRBV20-1	many	TRBD2	TRBJ2-1	TGCAGTGCTTCCACCCCCAATAGCGGGAGGCCGCCGCGGGACAATGAGCAGTTCTTC	CSASTPNSGRPPRDNEQFF
TRBV19	.	.	TRBJ2-7	TGTGCCAGTAGTATAGCCCCTCCGGGCCCCGCGGCCGAGCAGTACTTC	CASSIAPPGPAAEQYF
TRBV18	many	.	TRBJ2-2	TGTGCCAGCTCACCGGAGCCCTACAGCACCGGGGAGCTGTTTTTT	CASSPEPYSTGELFF
TRBV27	many	TRBD2	TRBJ2-2	TGTGCCAGCAGCCGCGGGACTACTTACACCGGGGAGCTGTTTTTT	CASSRGTTYTGELFF
TRBV2	many	TRBD1	TRBJ2-6	TGTGCCAGCACGGGACAGGGGTCCGGGGCCAACGTCCTGACTTTC	CASTGQGSGANVLTF
TRBV9	.	.	TRBJ1-1	TGTGCCAGCAGCGCAGGGGAGGCTGAAGCTTTCTTT	CASSAGEAEAFF
TRBV7-6	few	.	TRBJ2-5	TGTGCCTCCCTCGATGGTAGTAACAAATTGGAGACCCAGTACTTC	CASLDGSNKLETQYF
TRBV7-2	few	.	TRBJ1-3	TGTGCCAGCAGCTTAGAGGCCAGGAGCTCTGGAAACACCATATATTTT	CASSLEARSSGNTIYF
TRBV7-2	many	TRBD2	TRBJ2-1	TGTGCCAGCAGTTACTACTCGCAGGGGACTAGCGCAACGGGTCGGTTCTTC	CASSYYSQGTSATGRFF
TRBV2	many	.	TRBJ2-7	TGTGCCAGCAGTGAAGCCCCCGGCTACGAGCAGTACTTC	CASSEAPGYEQYF
TRBV3-1	many	.	TRBJ2-5	TGTGCCAGCAGCCAAGCCCAGGGCCAAGAGACCCAGTACTTC	CASSQAQGQETQYF